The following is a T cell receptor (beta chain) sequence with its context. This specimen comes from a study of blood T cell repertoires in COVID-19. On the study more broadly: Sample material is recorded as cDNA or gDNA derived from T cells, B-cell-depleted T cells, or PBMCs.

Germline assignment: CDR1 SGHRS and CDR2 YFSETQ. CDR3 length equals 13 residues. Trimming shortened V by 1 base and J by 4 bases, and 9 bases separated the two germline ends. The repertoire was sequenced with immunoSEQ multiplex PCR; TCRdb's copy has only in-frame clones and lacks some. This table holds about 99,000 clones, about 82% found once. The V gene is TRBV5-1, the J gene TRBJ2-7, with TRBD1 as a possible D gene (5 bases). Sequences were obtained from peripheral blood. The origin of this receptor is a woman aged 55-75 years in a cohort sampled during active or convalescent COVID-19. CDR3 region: CASSLTPGYEQYF. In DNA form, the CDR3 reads TGCGCCAGCAGCTTGACCCCAGGGTACGAGCAGTACTTC. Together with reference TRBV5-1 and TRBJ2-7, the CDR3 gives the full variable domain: KAGVTQTPRYLIKTRGQQVTLSCSPISGHRSVSWYQQTPGQGLQFLFEYFSETQRNKGNFPGRFSGRQFSNSRSEMNVSTLELGDSALYLCASSLTPGYEQYFGPGTRLTVT.